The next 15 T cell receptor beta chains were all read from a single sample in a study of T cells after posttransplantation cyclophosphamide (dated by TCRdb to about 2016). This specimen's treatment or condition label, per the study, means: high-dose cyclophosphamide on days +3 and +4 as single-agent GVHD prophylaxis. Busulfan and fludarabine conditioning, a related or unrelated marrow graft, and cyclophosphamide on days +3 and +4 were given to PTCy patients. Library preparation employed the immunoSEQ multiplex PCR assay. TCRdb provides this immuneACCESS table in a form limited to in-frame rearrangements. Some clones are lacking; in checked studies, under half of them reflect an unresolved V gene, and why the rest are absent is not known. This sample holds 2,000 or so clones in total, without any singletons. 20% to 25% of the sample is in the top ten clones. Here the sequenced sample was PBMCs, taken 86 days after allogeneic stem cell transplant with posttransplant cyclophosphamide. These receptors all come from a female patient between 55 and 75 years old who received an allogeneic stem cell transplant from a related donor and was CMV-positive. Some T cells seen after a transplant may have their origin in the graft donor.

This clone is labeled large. This chain's CDR3 is CASSDPGVFGELFF. CDR3 coding DNA: TGTGCCAGCAGTGATCCGGGGGTGTTCGGGGAGCTGTTTTTT. The rearrangement uses TRBV2 and TRBJ2-2; possibly TRBD2 for D (6 bases). The CDR3 is 14 amino acids. The germline V gene encodes CDR1 SNHLY and CDR2 FYNNEI. The ends were cut back, 3 bases at V and 7 bases at J, with 12 bases in the middle.

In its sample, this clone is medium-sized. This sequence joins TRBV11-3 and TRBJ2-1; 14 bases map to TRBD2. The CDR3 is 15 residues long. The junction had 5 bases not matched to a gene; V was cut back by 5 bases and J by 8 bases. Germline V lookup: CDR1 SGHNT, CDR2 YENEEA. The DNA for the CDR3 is TGTGCCAGCAGCCGGACTAGCGGGAGGTTGGATGAGCAGTTCTTC. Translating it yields CASSRTSGRLDEQFF.

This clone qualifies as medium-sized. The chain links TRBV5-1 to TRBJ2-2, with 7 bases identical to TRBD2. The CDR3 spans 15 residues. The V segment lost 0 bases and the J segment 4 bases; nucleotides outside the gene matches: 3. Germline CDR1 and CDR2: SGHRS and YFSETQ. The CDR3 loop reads CASSLAAGVTGELFF. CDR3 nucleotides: TGCGCCAGCAGCTTGGCCGCGGGGGTCACCGGGGAGCTGTTTTTT.

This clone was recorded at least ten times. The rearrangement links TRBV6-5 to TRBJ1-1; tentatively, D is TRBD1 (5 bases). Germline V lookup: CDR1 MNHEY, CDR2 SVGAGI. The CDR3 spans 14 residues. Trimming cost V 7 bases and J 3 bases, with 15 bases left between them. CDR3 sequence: CASTPGRGDTEAFF. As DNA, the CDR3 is TGTGCCAGCACCCCGGGCCGGGGGGACACTGAAGCTTTCTTT.

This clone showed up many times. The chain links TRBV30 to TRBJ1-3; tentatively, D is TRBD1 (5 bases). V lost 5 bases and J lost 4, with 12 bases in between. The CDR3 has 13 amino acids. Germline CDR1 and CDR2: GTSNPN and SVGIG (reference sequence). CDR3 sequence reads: CAWGTTRGNTIYF. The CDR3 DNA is TGTGCCTGGGGGACTACGCGAGGAAACACCATATATTTT.

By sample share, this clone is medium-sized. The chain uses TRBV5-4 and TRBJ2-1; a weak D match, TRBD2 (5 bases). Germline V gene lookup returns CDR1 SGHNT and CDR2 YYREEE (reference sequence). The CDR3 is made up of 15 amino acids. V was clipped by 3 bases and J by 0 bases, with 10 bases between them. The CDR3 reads CASSSRGSSYNEQFF. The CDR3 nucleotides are TGTGCCAGCAGCTCACGGGGTAGCTCCTACAATGAGCAGTTCTTC.

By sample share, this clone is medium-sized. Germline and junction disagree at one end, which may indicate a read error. DNA for the CDR3: TGCACCAGCAGCCTCCTGCGGGACAGGGAAGCTTTCTTT. Its protein product is CTSSLLRDREAFF. The chain combines TRBV4-1 with TRBJ1-1, with 8 positions matching TRBD1. Germline CDR1 reads MGHRA; CDR2 reads YSYEKL. CDR3 length equals 13 residues.

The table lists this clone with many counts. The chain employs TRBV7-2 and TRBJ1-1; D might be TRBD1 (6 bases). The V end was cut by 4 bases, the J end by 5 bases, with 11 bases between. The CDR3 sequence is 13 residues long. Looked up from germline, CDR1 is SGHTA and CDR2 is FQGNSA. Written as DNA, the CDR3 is TGTGCCAGCAGCTCCGGGACACCGACTGAAGCTTTCTTT. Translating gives CASSSGTPTEAFF.

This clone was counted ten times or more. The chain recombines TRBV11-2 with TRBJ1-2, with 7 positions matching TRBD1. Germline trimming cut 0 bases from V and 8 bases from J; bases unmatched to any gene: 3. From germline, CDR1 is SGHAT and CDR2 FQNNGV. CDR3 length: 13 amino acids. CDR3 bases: TGTGCCAGCAGCTTAGAAGGGACAGCCGGCTACACCTTC. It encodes CASSLEGTAGYTF.

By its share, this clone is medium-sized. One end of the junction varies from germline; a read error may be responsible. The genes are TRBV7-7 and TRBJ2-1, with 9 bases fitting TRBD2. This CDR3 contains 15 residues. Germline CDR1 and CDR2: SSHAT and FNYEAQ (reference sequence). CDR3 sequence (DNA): TGTGCTAGCAGCCGCGGGGGGGCCAACTACAATGAGCAGTTCTTC. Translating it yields CASSRGGANYNEQFF.

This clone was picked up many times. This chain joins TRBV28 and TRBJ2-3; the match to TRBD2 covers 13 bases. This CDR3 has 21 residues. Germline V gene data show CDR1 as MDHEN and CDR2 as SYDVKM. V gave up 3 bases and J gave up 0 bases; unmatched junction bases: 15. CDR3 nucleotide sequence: TGTGCCAGCAGTTTTAATATTGATAGGACTAGCGGGAGAGAAAGCACAGATACGCAGTATTTT. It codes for CASSFNIDRTSGRESTDTQYF.

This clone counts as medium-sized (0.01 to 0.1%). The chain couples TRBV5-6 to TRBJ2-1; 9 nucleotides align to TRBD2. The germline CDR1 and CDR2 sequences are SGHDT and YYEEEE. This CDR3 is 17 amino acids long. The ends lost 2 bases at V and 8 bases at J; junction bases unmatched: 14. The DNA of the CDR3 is TGTGCCAGCAGCTTAATGGCCTTTAGCGGGAGTCATGATGAGCAGTTCTTC. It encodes CASSLMAFSGSHDEQFF.

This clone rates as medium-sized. CDR3 region: CASSLPGLYEQYF. The CDR3 DNA reads as TGTGCCAGCAGTTTGCCAGGATTATACGAGCAGTACTTC. The V call is TRBV6-5, the J call TRBJ2-7; D is uncertain. CDR3 length equals 13 residues. Looked up from germline, CDR1 is MNHEY and CDR2 is SVGAGI. The V gene lost 4 bases and the J gene lost 4 bases, with 11 bases spanning the gap.

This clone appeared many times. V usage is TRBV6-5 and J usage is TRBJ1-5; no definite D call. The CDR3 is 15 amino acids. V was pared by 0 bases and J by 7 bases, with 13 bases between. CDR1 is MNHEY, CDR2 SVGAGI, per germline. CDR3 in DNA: TGTGCCAGCAGTTACTCAGGTGTATCGGGGCAGCCCCAGCATTTT. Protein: CASSYSGVSGQPQHF.

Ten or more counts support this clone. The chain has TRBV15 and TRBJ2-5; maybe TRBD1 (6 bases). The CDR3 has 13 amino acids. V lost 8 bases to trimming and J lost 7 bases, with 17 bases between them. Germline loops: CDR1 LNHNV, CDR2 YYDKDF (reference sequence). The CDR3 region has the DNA TGTGCCACCGGCGCAGGGGTAACTACGACCCAGTACTTC. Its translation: CATGAGVTTTQYF.